The 5 T cell receptor beta chains given below trace back to one sample, sequenced in a study of shared clonotypes between healthy human individuals. Only in-frame clones appear in the TCRdb table, and some are missing; sequencing was by immunoSEQ multiplex PCR. The sample has fewer than 3 million clones, approximately 90% seen once; the top ten hold about 0.36%. The sample taken for sequencing was naive CD4+ T cells from PBMCs. Subset specified: CD45RA+ positively selected. These receptors were obtained from a man between 18 and 35 years old in good health. Some clones in this sample may be carry-over from other donors' samples.

The CDR3 sequence: CASSLWDRGIETQYF. The CDR3 DNA reads TGTGCCAGCAGTTTATGGGACAGGGGGATAGAGACCCAGTACTTC. The V call is TRBV28, the J call TRBJ2-5; TRBD1 aligns across 10 bases. This CDR3 spans 15 amino acids. After removal of 0 bases from V and 4 bases from J, the junction contained 2 bases not matched to a gene. Germline V CDR1 and CDR2: MDHEN, SYDVKM.

The CDR3 DNA sequence: TGTGCCATCAGTGAGTTTGGAAGACACTCTGGAAACACCATATATTTT. Residues: CAISEFGRHSGNTIYF. The chain carries TRBV10-3 and TRBJ1-3, with D hard to call. Trimming took 1 base from V and 0 from J, leaving 10 bases between them. This CDR3 has 16 amino acids. From germline, CDR1 is ENHRY and CDR2 SYGVKD.

In regard to this clone: This sample includes further DNA sequences coding for the same CDR3. J is TRBJ1-1 and V is TRBV27; D ambiguous. This CDR3 is 12 amino acids long. Germline lookup yields CDR1 MNHEY and CDR2 SMNVEV (reference sequence). The V end lost 6 bases, the J end lost 4 bases, and 9 bases lay between the germline ends. The CDR3 DNA follows: TGTGCCAGCAGCTTGCGTGGCACTGAAGCTTTCTTT. Amino acid sequence: CASSLRGTEAFF.

The rearrangement uses TRBV9 and TRBJ2-6; 7 positions match TRBD1. Germline V gives CDR1 SGDLS, CDR2 YYNGEE. The CDR3 is made up of 15 amino acids. Germline trimming cut 4 bases from V and 2 bases from J; bases unmatched to any gene: 3. CDR3 DNA sequence: TGTGCCAGCAGCCCCCAGGGGGCTGGGGCCAACGTCCTGACTTTC. This codes for CASSPQGAGANVLTF.

The rearrangement joins TRBV7-9 to TRBJ2-5; D may match TRBD1 or TRBD2 (6 bases each). The CDR3 sequence is 17 residues long. Germline values: CDR1 SEHNR, CDR2 FQNEAQ (reference sequence). V was shortened by 5 bases and J by 2 bases, with 21 bases between the two germline ends. CDR3 sequence reads: CASSLILPGGGQETQYF. As DNA, the CDR3 is TGTGCCAGCAGCCTAATCCTGCCCGGAGGGGGACAAGAGACCCAGTACTTC. The variable domain in full, completed from reference TRBV7-9 and TRBJ2-5, reads DTGVSQNPRHKITKRGQNVTFRCDPISEHNRLYWYRQTLGQGPEFLTYFQNEAQLEKSRLLSDRFSAERPKGSFSTLEIQRTEQGDSAMYLCASSLILPGGGQETQYFGPGTRLLVL.